One and the same sample provided the 8 T cell receptor beta chains below, sequenced in a study of cytomegalovirus exposure and HLA in healthy donors. A multiplex PCR was run with 60 Vbeta primers and 13 Jbeta primers. Profiled with immunoSEQ multiplex PCR; TCRdb holds only in-frame clones, not every one. The data contain 37,000 or so clones, roughly four fifths of them singletons. Sequenced sample: PBMCs. Receptors were obtained from a woman in her thirties or forties in good health and CMV-seronegative.

The V call is TRBV27, the J call TRBJ1-2; possibly TRBD1 for D (6 bases). CDR1 is MNHEY, CDR2 SMNVEV, per germline (reference sequence). This CDR3 is 14 amino acids long. V lost 4 bases and J lost 6, with 15 bases in between. The CDR3 DNA is TGTGCCAGCAGTTCGAGGACAGAAAGGAATGGCTACACCTTC. It yields the protein CASSSRTERNGYTF.

On this clone itself: At one end the junction does not follow the germline gene, possibly because of a read error. V and J are TRBV28 and TRBJ2-3, with unresolved D. The CDR3 is 13 amino acids. Germline CDR1 MDHEN, CDR2 SYDVKM. The CDR3 DNA sequence: TGTGCCAGCAGTCCGTCTTTGGCAGATATGCAGTATTTT. It is translated as CASSPSLADMQYF.

J is TRBJ1-2 and V is TRBV12-5; D unresolved. V lost 3 bases and J 5 bases, leaving 7 bases between the germline ends. From germline, CDR1 is LGHNT and CDR2 FRNRAP. The CDR3 totals 12 residues. The CDR3 DNA reads TGTGCTAGTGGTTTCGAGAGGTATGGCTACACCTTC. This codes for CASGFERYGYTF.

Only one count was recorded for this clone. V and J are TRBV28 and TRBJ2-4, with TRBD1 as a possible D gene (6 bases). This CDR3 comprises 16 residues. V was cut by 6 bases and J by 3 bases, with 18 bases left in between. Germline lookup yields CDR1 MDHEN and CDR2 SYDVKM. The CDR3 DNA reads as TGTGCCAGCAGAAGACCAGGGGTAACGGGCAAAAACATTCAGTACTTC. It encodes CASRRPGVTGKNIQYF.

This chain links TRBV29-1 with TRBJ2-6, with TRBD1 as a possible D gene (5 bases). Trimming removed 4 bases from V and 2 bases from J, with 18 bases in between. Germline assignment: CDR1 SQVTM and CDR2 ANQGSEA. CDR3 length equals 17 residues. In DNA, the CDR3 is TGCAGCGTTGCCTTATTCACAGGAGATGCTGGGGCCAACGTCCTGACTTTC. As protein: CSVALFTGDAGANVLTF.

V usage is TRBV5-1 and J usage is TRBJ2-1; the match to TRBD1 covers 7 bases. V shed 0 bases and J 7 bases; nucleotides not matched to a gene: 1. The CDR3 runs to 13 residues. Per the germline V gene, CDR1 is SGHRS and CDR2 is YFSETQ. CDR3 residues: CASSLGQGNEQFF. CDR3 DNA: TGCGCCAGCAGCTTGGGACAGGGTAATGAGCAGTTCTTC.

The chain is built from TRBV19 and TRBJ1-5; possible D gene TRBD1, 6 bases. This CDR3 comprises 12 residues. The V gene's germline CDR1 is LNHDA and CDR2 SQIVND (reference sequence). Deletions cut 9 bases from V and 3 bases from J, with 9 bases between. The CDR3 DNA is TGTGCCAGCAGGGGTAACAATCAGCCCCAGCATTTT. Translating gives CASRGNNQPQHF.

The rearrangement uses TRBV2 and TRBJ1-1; D remains ambiguous. The CDR3 is made up of 14 amino acids. Germline-derived CDR1 and CDR2 are SNHLY and FYNNEI. Trimming removed 4 bases from V and 5 bases from J, with 14 bases in between. The DNA of the CDR3 is TGTGCCAGCAGTGTCGAGGGATGGGGAACTGAAGCTTTCTTT. As protein: CASSVEGWGTEAFF.